This T cell receptor beta chain is drawn from a study of shared clonotypes between healthy human individuals. Study-level background: Aged between 18 and 49, the donors were a couple of women and three men. CD4 naive cells filled three plates per donor, CD4 memory three, CD8 naive two and CD8 memory one.

V was clipped by 9 bases and J by 8 bases; unmatched bases: 11. The CDR3 has 15 amino acids. Germline V gene sequence: CDR1 MDHEN, CDR2 SYDVKM. Assay: immunoSEQ multiplex PCR; the TCRdb copy retains only in-frame clones and omits some. The sample yields some 2 million clones, approximately 95% seen once. The sequence derives from a young man in good health. Sequenced: naive CD4+ T cells sorted from blood. Subset noted: CD45RA+ positively selected. V gene TRBV28 combines with J gene TRBJ1-4; 11 bases line up with TRBD1. The CDR3 protein is CASRRGQGAGEKLFF. The DNA of the CDR3 is TGTGCCAGTCGCCGAGGACAGGGGGCGGGGGAAAAACTGTTTTTT.